The sequence of this T cell receptor beta chain was determined in a study of cytomegalovirus exposure and HLA in healthy donors. Study results and limitations: TCR beta chain V- and J-gene trimming was linked, in a later analysis, to a missense variant in DCLRE1C.

Researchers ran the PCR with 60 Vbeta and 13 Jbeta primers. Clones were sequenced by immunoSEQ multiplex PCR, and TCRdb holds only the in-frame ones, with some missing. The sample lists about 200,000 clones; over 60% were seen once. As concerns this clone: Its antigen is unidentified.

V dropped 0 bases and J dropped 8 bases, with 11 bases sitting between them. Germline V gives CDR1 SGHAT, CDR2 FQNNGV. The CDR3 is made up of 14 amino acids. This clonotype was sampled from a man in his late teens or twenties in good health and CMV-seronegative. V usage is TRBV11-2 and J usage is TRBJ2-1; tentatively, D is TRBD2 (5 bases). Input material: PBMCs. CDR3 region: CASSLEAFGDEQFF. The CDR3 nucleotides are TGTGCCAGCAGCTTAGAGGCCTTCGGGGATGAGCAGTTCTTC.